A single sample is the source of the 30 T cell receptor beta chains below, sequenced in a study of T cell responses to AZD1222 COVID-19 vaccine. Sequencing used immunoSEQ multiplex PCR; TCRdb keeps in-frame clones, though not all of them. Found here are about 150,000 clones, less than 95% of them singletons; the top ten hold around 1.5%. The specimen was peripheral blood, collected on day 0 of AZD1222 vaccination. These receptors were obtained from an adult in good health.

The CDR3 bases are TGTGCCATCAGTGAGGGACTAGCGGGAGTCCCAACCTACAATGAGCAGTTCTTC. Encoded protein: CAISEGLAGVPTYNEQFF. The chain joins TRBV10-3 to TRBJ2-1; the match to TRBD2 covers 13 bases. The CDR3 totals 18 residues. Germline assignment: CDR1 ENHRY and CDR2 SYGVKD. The V gene end was trimmed by 2 bases and the J gene end by 2 bases; junction bases not matched to a gene: 6.

On this clone itself: This sample includes further DNA sequences coding for the same CDR3. The V call is TRBV5-1, the J call TRBJ1-1; D gene unclear. CDR1 SGHRS and CDR2 YFSETQ come from the germline V gene. The CDR3 loop spans 14 amino acids. Between the trimmed V and J ends, which lost 0 bases and 2 bases, there was a span of 8 bases. The CDR3 DNA is TGCGCCAGCAGCTTGGGTCCAGAAAACACTGAAGCTTTCTTT. This encodes CASSLGPENTEAFF. The variable domain in full, completed from reference TRBV5-1 and TRBJ1-1, reads KAGVTQTPRYLIKTRGQQVTLSCSPISGHRSVSWYQQTPGQGLQFLFEYFSETQRNKGNFPGRFSGRQFSNSRSEMNVSTLELGDSALYLCASSLGPENTEAFFGQGTRLTVV.

This clone came up once. V is TRBV5-4 and J is TRBJ2-3; D is unclear. The V gene's germline CDR1 is SGHNT and CDR2 YYREEE (reference sequence). V was clipped by 4 bases and J by 3 bases, with 9 bases between them. The CDR3 is 13 residues long. The chain's CDR3 is CASSPGSTDTQYF. The CDR3, as DNA: TGTGCCAGCAGCCCTGGGTCAACAGATACGCAGTATTTT.

The V gene is TRBV9, the J gene TRBJ2-3, with 13 bases that match TRBD2. Germline CDR1 SGDLS, CDR2 YYNGEE. The CDR3 has 15 residues. With 4 bases clipped from V and 8 bases from J, the junction kept 7 bases outside the gene matches. CDR3 nucleotide sequence: TGTGCCAGCAGCCCCGGGACTAGCGGGAAGGGTACGCAGTATTTT. Translation gives CASSPGTSGKGTQYF.

The chain carries TRBV6-1 and TRBJ1-5, with TRBD1 matching over 8 bases. J gave up 2 bases and V 2 bases, and 8 bases lay outside the gene matches. In germline, CDR1 is MNHNS, CDR2 SASEGT. The CDR3 length is 17 residues. CDR3 DNA: TGTGCCAGCAGTGAACCCCAGGGGGCGCAGGGCAATCAGCCCCAGCATTTT. Residues: CASSEPQGAQGNQPQHF.

The rearrangement links TRBV4-3 to TRBJ2-7, with 9 positions matching TRBD1. The CDR3 extends over 15 amino acids. V was pared by 3 bases and J by 2 bases, with 5 bases of the junction left unmatched. In germline, CDR1 is LGHNA, CDR2 YSLEER. The CDR3 nucleotides read TGCGCCAGCAGCCAGGCCGGGACAGGGCCCTACGAGCAGTACTTC. This encodes CASSQAGTGPYEQYF.

This rearrangement joins TRBV3-1 (or the pseudogene TRBV3-2) to TRBJ2-6; D ambiguous. The CDR3 sequence is 17 residues long. Trimming took off 3 bases at V and 0 bases at J, with 12 bases between the two ends. CDR1 and CDR2 (germline): LGHDT, YNNKEL (reference sequence). The CDR3 reads CASSQQPGLSGANVLTF. CDR3 bases: TGTGCCAGCAGCCAGCAGCCAGGTCTCTCTGGGGCCAACGTCCTGACTTTC.

In its sample, this clone was seen once. The chain joins TRBV6-6 to TRBJ2-3; no clear D. The germline V gene encodes CDR1 MNHNY and CDR2 SVGAGI (reference sequence). V lost 2 bases, J lost 2 bases, and 14 bases lay in between. The CDR3 is 16 residues long. This CDR3 is CASSYPIAVLTDTQYF. CDR3 sequence (DNA): TGTGCCAGCAGTTACCCCATAGCCGTCCTCACAGATACGCAGTATTTT.

This clone was picked up one time. The V gene is TRBV28, the J gene TRBJ1-5, with D tentatively TRBD1 (5 bases). V lost 3 bases to trimming and J lost 3 bases, with 12 bases between them. The CDR3 is 15 amino acids. Per germline, CDR1 MDHEN and CDR2 SYDVKM. This CDR3 reads CASSFGGQNNQPQHF. The CDR3 bases are TGTGCCAGCAGTTTCGGGGGTCAGAACAATCAGCCCCAGCATTTT.

The chain couples TRBV29-1 to TRBJ2-1; 7 bases are a match to TRBD2. The length of the CDR3 is 13 residues. The V segment lost 7 bases and the J segment 6 bases; nucleotides outside the gene matches: 9. CDR1 and CDR2 (germline): SQVTM, ANQGSEA. DNA of the CDR3: TGCAGCGCTGGAAGCGGGGACTTCAATGAGCAGTTCTTC. This encodes CSAGSGDFNEQFF.

Only one count was recorded for this clone. The rearrangement joins TRBV5-1 to TRBJ1-2; TRBD1 might be the D (6 bases). Per germline, CDR1 SGHRS and CDR2 YFSETQ. The CDR3 runs to 13 residues. V was clipped by 4 bases and J by 5 bases, with 12 bases between them. The CDR3 nucleotides read TGCGCCAGCAGCAGCTTACAGGGTTATGGCTACACCTTC. Protein: CASSSLQGYGYTF.

The chain couples TRBV3-1 (or the pseudogene TRBV3-2) to TRBJ1-1, with D perhaps matching TRBD1 (6 bases). The CDR3 contains 16 residues. Trimming pared 3 bases from V and 6 bases from J, leaving 20 bases between. CDR1 LGHDT and CDR2 YNNKEL come from the germline V gene (reference sequence). The CDR3 DNA follows: TGTGCCAGCAGCCATTGGGCCCTACAGGGAGTGGCTGAAGCTTTCTTT. It encodes CASSHWALQGVAEAFF.

The chain couples TRBV28 to TRBJ1-6; a possible D gene is TRBD1 (6 bases). This CDR3 region has 12 residues. Between the trimmed V and J ends, which lost 6 bases and 10 bases, there was a span of 10 bases. Germline CDR1 MDHEN, CDR2 SYDVKM. The CDR3 here is CASSQGKSPLHF. The CDR3 nucleotides read TGTGCCAGCAGCCAGGGGAAATCACCCCTCCACTTT.

This clone is a singleton in its sample. The chain combines TRBV28 with TRBJ1-1; D not certain. The CDR3 consists of 15 residues. V was cut by 1 base and J by 0 bases, with 9 bases left in between. In germline, CDR1 is MDHEN, CDR2 SYDVKM. The CDR3 is CASSLSEGVNTEAFF. The CDR3 nucleotides are TGTGCCAGCAGTTTATCTGAGGGCGTGAACACTGAAGCTTTCTTT.

The chain combines TRBV3-1 (or the pseudogene TRBV3-2) with TRBJ2-2; no firm D call. Deletions cut 1 base from V and 4 bases from J, with 7 bases between. Germline loops: CDR1 LGHDT, CDR2 YNNKEL (reference sequence). The CDR3 has 14 residues. CDR3 coding DNA: TGTGCCAGCAGCCAAGGCAGCCTCACCGGGGAGCTGTTTTTT. This codes for CASSQGSLTGELFF.

The rearrangement links TRBV2 to TRBJ2-4; D is perhaps TRBD2 (7 bases). CDR3 size: 16 residues. The V end was cut by 9 bases, the J end by 4 bases, with 22 bases between. CDR1 is SNHLY and CDR2 is FYNNEI in the germline V gene. DNA of the CDR3: TGTGCCAGTGGGCGCTTCGGCGGGGGCGCGAAAAACATTCAGTACTTC. Amino acids: CASGRFGGGAKNIQYF.

As regards this clone: Other DNA sequences from this sample encode an identical CDR3 as well. J is TRBJ1-2 and V is TRBV27, with D tentatively TRBD1 (5 bases). Per germline, CDR1 MNHEY and CDR2 SMNVEV (reference sequence). This CDR3 comprises 13 residues. Trimming removed 3 bases at V and 4 bases at J, with 9 bases between. The CDR3 protein is CASSFRGGYGYTF. Written as DNA, the CDR3 is TGTGCCAGCAGTTTCCGGGGCGGCTATGGCTACACCTTC.

The table lists this clone with a count of one. The V call is TRBV14, the J call TRBJ2-6, with D possibly being TRBD2 (5 bases). The CDR3 contains 17 residues. Germline CDR1 SGHDN, CDR2 FVKESK. Trimming removed 5 bases from V and 0 bases from J, with 14 bases in between. This chain's CDR3 is CASSTYAGLSGANVLTF. In nucleotides, the CDR3 is TGTGCCAGCAGCACGTACGCCGGACTCTCTGGGGCCAACGTCCTGACTTTC.

This rearrangement joins TRBV7-9 to TRBJ2-3, with D perhaps matching TRBD2 (6 bases). CDR1 SEHNR and CDR2 FQNEAQ come from the germline V gene (reference sequence). V was shortened by 5 bases and J by 1 base, with 16 bases between the two germline ends. The CDR3 contains 16 residues. The CDR3 DNA sequence: TGTGCCAGCAGCCCTGGATGGCGGGGCCGCACAGATACGCAGTATTTT. Its protein is CASSPGWRGRTDTQYF.

The chain carries TRBV28 and TRBJ1-2; 8 bases match TRBD1. V was pared by 4 bases and J by 4 bases, with 20 bases of the junction left unmatched. The germline CDR1 and CDR2 sequences are MDHEN and SYDVKM. The length of the CDR3 is 19 residues. CDR3: CASSSLRGDRRTLGYGYTF. In DNA, the CDR3 is TGTGCCAGCAGTTCTCTGAGGGGGGACAGGCGGACGTTAGGCTATGGCTACACCTTC.

This rearrangement joins TRBV30 to TRBJ2-7, with TRBD1 matching over 7 bases. The CDR3 extends over 12 amino acids. Trimming cost V 5 bases and J 2 bases; bases outside gene matches: 3. Germline-derived CDR1 and CDR2 are GTSNPN and SVGIG (reference sequence). The CDR3 loop reads CAWSGQPYEQYF. The CDR3 DNA reads TGTGCCTGGTCGGGACAGCCCTACGAGCAGTACTTC.

The chain couples TRBV7-2 to TRBJ1-2, with TRBD1 as a possible D gene (6 bases). Per the germline V gene, CDR1 is SGHTA and CDR2 is FQGNSA. CDR3 length: 14 residues. The ends were cut back, 4 bases at V and 7 bases at J, with 16 bases in the middle. The CDR3 nucleotides read TGTGCCAGCAGCTCGGGACACGGTGCTTCTGGCTACACCTTC. It encodes CASSSGHGASGYTF.

In regard to this clone: Germline is not matched at one junction end, which may reflect a read error. The chain carries TRBV2 and TRBJ2-1; 8 bases align to TRBD1. Germline V gives CDR1 SNHLY, CDR2 FYNNEI. CDR3 length: 14 residues. In DNA form, the CDR3 reads TGTGCCAGCATTGAAGGGACAGGAGTAATTGAGCAGTTCTTC. Its protein is CASIEGTGVIEQFF.

This chain links TRBV7-9 with TRBJ2-5; 7 nucleotides align to TRBD1. Germline lookup yields CDR1 SEHNR and CDR2 FQNEAQ (reference sequence). Trimming took 4 bases from V and 2 from J; bases not matched to a gene: 7. The CDR3 covers 15 residues. CDR3 in amino acids: CASSWGQFQQETQYF. The CDR3 coding sequence is TGTGCCAGCAGCTGGGGACAGTTCCAACAAGAGACCCAGTACTTC.

The V gene is TRBV7-2, the J gene TRBJ2-5, with 10 bases aligning to TRBD1. V lost 5 bases, J lost 5 bases, and 14 bases stayed unmatched. CDR3 length: 17 amino acids. Per the germline V gene, CDR1 is SGHTA and CDR2 is FQGNSA. DNA for the CDR3: TGTGCCAGCAGCCTCAACCTCTGGACAGGGGGACGGGAGACCCAGTACTTC. Amino acids: CASSLNLWTGGRETQYF.

The J gene is TRBJ1-4, the V gene TRBV6-1; D uncertain. V was shortened by 3 bases and J by 0 bases, with 8 bases between the two germline ends. This CDR3 contains 15 residues. Germline V gene lookup returns CDR1 MNHNS and CDR2 SASEGT. The CDR3 sequence is CASSDKVATNEKLFF. CDR3 DNA sequence: TGTGCCAGCAGTGACAAGGTAGCAACTAATGAAAAACTGTTTTTT.

CDR3 DNA: TGCGCCAGCAGCTTGGCCCAGGGACCCTCCTACGAGCAGTACTTC. It yields the protein CASSLAQGPSYEQYF. The J gene is TRBJ2-7, the V gene TRBV5-1, with D possibly called TRBD1 or TRBD2 (5 bases each). This CDR3 is built from 15 residues. The V gene lost 0 bases and the J gene lost 0 bases, with 10 bases spanning the gap. Germline CDR1 reads SGHRS; CDR2 reads YFSETQ. The whole variable domain, remainder taken from reference TRBV5-1 and TRBJ2-7, is KAGVTQTPRYLIKTRGQQVTLSCSPISGHRSVSWYQQTPGQGLQFLFEYFSETQRNKGNFPGRFSGRQFSNSRSEMNVSTLELGDSALYLCASSLAQGPSYEQYFGPGTRLTVT.

The rearrangement links TRBV12-1 to TRBJ2-1; the table's D call, TRBD2, has no DNA check behind it. TRBV12-1 is assigned pseudogene status. The CDR3 runs 19 residues. CDR3 sequence (DNA): TGTGCCAGCAGCTTTAAAACGGGCGGGAGGCTCGGTCTAAACAATGAGCAGTTCTTC. This codes for CASSFKTGGRLGLNNEQFF.

The V call is TRBV11-2, the J call TRBJ2-5; 7 bases align to TRBD2. Germline values: CDR1 SGHAT, CDR2 FQNNGV. The CDR3 spans 18 residues. The J segment lost 5 bases and the V segment lost 4 bases, leaving 19 bases of the junction unmatched. The CDR3 here is CASSSQPLGGGPKETQYF. The CDR3 DNA reads as TGTGCCAGCAGCTCTCAACCCTTGGGGGGAGGGCCGAAGGAGACCCAGTACTTC.

The chain is built from TRBV11-2 and TRBJ2-3; 12 bases match TRBD2. V shed 5 bases and J 5 bases; nucleotides not matched to a gene: 8. CDR1 and CDR2 from the germline V gene are SGHAT and FQNNGV. The CDR3 runs 16 residues. CDR3 sequence (DNA): TGTGCCAGCAGCACCCTAGCGGGAGGGCCGGGAGATACGCAGTATTTT. It codes for CASSTLAGGPGDTQYF.